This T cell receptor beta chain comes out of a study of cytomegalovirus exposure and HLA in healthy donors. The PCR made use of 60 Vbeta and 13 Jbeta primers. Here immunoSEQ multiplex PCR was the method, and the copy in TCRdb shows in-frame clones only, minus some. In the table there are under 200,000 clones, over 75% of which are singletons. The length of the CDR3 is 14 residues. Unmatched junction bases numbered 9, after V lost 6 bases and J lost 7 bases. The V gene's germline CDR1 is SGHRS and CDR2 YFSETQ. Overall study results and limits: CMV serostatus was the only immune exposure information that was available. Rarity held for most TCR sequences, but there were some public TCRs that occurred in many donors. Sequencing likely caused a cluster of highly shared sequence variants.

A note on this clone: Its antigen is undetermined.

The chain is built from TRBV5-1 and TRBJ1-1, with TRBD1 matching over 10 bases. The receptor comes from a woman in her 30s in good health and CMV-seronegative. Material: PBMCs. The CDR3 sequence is CASTQTGGQNEAFF. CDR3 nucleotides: TGCGCCAGCACCCAGACAGGGGGCCAAAATGAAGCTTTCTTT. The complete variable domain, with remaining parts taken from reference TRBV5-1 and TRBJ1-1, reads KAGVTQTPRYLIKTRGQQVTLSCSPISGHRSVSWYQQTPGQGLQFLFEYFSETQRNKGNFPGRFSGRQFSNSRSEMNVSTLELGDSALYLCASTQTGGQNEAFFGQGTRLTVV.